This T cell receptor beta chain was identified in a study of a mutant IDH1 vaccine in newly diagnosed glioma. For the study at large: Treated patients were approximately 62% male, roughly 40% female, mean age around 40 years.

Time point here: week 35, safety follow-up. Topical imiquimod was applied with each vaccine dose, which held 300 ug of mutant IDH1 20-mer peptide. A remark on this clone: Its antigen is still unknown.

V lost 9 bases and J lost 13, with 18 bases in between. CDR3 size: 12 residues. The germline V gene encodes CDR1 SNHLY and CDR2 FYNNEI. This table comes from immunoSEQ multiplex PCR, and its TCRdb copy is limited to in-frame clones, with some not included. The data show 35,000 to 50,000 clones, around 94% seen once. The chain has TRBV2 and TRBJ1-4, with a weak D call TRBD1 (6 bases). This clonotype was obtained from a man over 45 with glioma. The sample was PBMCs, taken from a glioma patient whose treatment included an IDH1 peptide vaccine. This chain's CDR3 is CASSEGVTGLFF. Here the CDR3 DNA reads TGTGCCAGTAGCGAGGGGGTAACAGGACTGTTTTTT.